The 30 T cell receptor beta chains below all came from one sample that was sequenced in a study of OX40 agonist ivuxolimab in advanced cancers. Profiled with immunoSEQ multiplex PCR; TCRdb holds only in-frame clones, not every one. The sample has tens of thousands of clones; 75% to 85% are singletons. The sequenced sample was CD4+ or CD8+ T cells sorted from blood, obtained in a trial of the OX40 agonist ivuxolimab. These receptors were collected from an adult with an advanced solid tumor such as melanoma, head and neck, liver or kidney cancer.

The chain couples TRBV11-2 to TRBJ2-7; D not certain. Germline assignment: CDR1 SGHAT and CDR2 FQNNGV. Trimming pared 5 bases from V and 2 bases from J, leaving 19 bases between. CDR3 length: 16 amino acids. As DNA, the CDR3 is TGTGCCAGCAGCCTTATTTCGGCCGGCATCACCTACGAGCAGTACTTC. It encodes CASSLISAGITYEQYF.

The table lists this clone with a count of one. This chain connects TRBV18 to TRBJ1-2; 11 bases line up with TRBD1. Germline CDR1 reads KGHSH; CDR2 reads LQKENI. V trimming: 5 bases; J trimming: 4 bases; junction bases outside the gene matches: 6. The CDR3 totals 15 residues. The CDR3 bases are TGTGCCAGCTCATCGCGGACAGGGGGCAGCTATGGCTACACCTTC. Protein product: CASSSRTGGSYGYTF.

The chain combines TRBV11-2 with TRBJ2-3; D is perhaps TRBD2 (6 bases). Germline V gives CDR1 SGHAT, CDR2 FQNNGV. CDR3 size: 15 residues. Trimming left V 7 bases short and J 3 bases short, with 17 bases between. CDR3 coding DNA: TGTGCCAGCATCACCCAGGGACTGAGGACAGATACGCAGTATTTT. This gives the protein CASITQGLRTDTQYF.

The chain recombines TRBV6-5 with TRBJ2-7; D unclear. The CDR3 is made up of 15 amino acids. The germline V gene has CDR1 MNHEY and CDR2 SVGAGI. Trimming removed 7 bases from V and 7 bases from J, with 23 bases in between. The CDR3 loop is CASKSAQVGFGEQYF. The CDR3 nucleotides are TGTGCCAGCAAATCCGCCCAAGTCGGTTTTGGGGAGCAGTACTTC.

This clone was seen at least ten times. The V and J genes are TRBV11-3 and TRBJ2-7, with D hard to call. This CDR3 comprises 13 residues. The ends were cut back, 1 base at V and 2 bases at J, with 6 bases in the middle. Germline values: CDR1 SGHNT, CDR2 YENEEA. The CDR3 nucleotides read TGTGCCAGCAGCTTAGCCCCCACCTACGAGCAGTACTTC. Amino acids: CASSLAPTYEQYF.

The genes are TRBV7-2 and TRBJ2-1, with unresolved D. V lost 1 base to trimming and J lost 0 bases, with 16 bases between them. The germline V gene has CDR1 SGHTA and CDR2 FQGNSA. The CDR3 consists of 18 residues. The chain's CDR3 is CASSLVSLTAHSYNEQFF. As DNA, the CDR3 is TGTGCCAGCAGCTTAGTTTCGCTCACTGCCCACTCCTACAATGAGCAGTTCTTC.

The chain is built from TRBV5-4 and TRBJ1-4; 8 nucleotides align to TRBD1. With V trimmed by 1 base and J by 1 base, 3 bases remained unmatched. The germline V gene encodes CDR1 SGHNT and CDR2 YYREEE (reference sequence). The CDR3 consists of 16 residues. CDR3 nucleotide sequence: TGTGCCAGCAGCTTGCAGGGGGCGGGAACTAATGAAAAACTGTTTTTT. This sequence encodes CASSLQGAGTNEKLFF.

V gene TRBV6-1 combines with J gene TRBJ1-3; 8 nucleotides match TRBD1. The germline V gene encodes CDR1 MNHNS and CDR2 SASEGT. The CDR3 runs 16 residues. With V trimmed by 4 bases and J by 0 bases, 5 bases remained unmatched. The DNA for the CDR3 is TGTGCCAGCAGTGGCGGACAGGGACTCTCTGGAAACACCATATATTTT. Amino acids: CASSGGQGLSGNTIYF.

This chain connects TRBV27 to TRBJ2-7, with D uncertain. This CDR3 contains 13 residues. Trimming pared 5 bases from V and 3 bases from J, leaving 11 bases between. Germline CDR1 and CDR2: MNHEY and SMNVEV (reference sequence). The CDR3 sequence: CASSPDGYYEQYF. The CDR3 DNA reads TGTGCCAGCAGTCCGGACGGGTACTACGAGCAGTACTTC.

The chain links TRBV5-1 to TRBJ1-1, with a possible D match to TRBD1 (6 bases). V was pared by 6 bases and J by 4 bases, with 13 bases between. There are 13 residues in the CDR3. Germline lookup yields CDR1 SGHRS and CDR2 YFSETQ. CDR3 nucleotides: TGCGCCAGCAAGGGGGAGGCGGGCACTGAAGCTTTCTTT. It translates to CASKGEAGTEAFF. Supplemented by reference TRBV5-1 and TRBJ1-1, the full variable domain reads KAGVTQTPRYLIKTRGQQVTLSCSPISGHRSVSWYQQTPGQGLQFLFEYFSETQRNKGNFPGRFSGRQFSNSRSEMNVSTLELGDSALYLCASKGEAGTEAFFGQGTRLTVV.

The chain's CDR3 is CASSTGTGELFF. The CDR3 DNA reads as TGTGCCAGCTCTACAGGGACCGGGGAGCTGTTTTTT. The chain employs TRBV18 and TRBJ2-2, with a possible D match to TRBD1 (6 bases). The V and J ends lost 6 bases and 5 bases respectively, with 7 bases between them. The CDR3 has 12 amino acids. Germline values: CDR1 KGHSH, CDR2 LQKENI. The full variable domain, completed using reference TRBV18 and TRBJ2-2, is NAGVMQNPRHLVRRRGQEARLRCSPMKGHSHVYWYRQLPEEGLKFMVYLQKENIIDESGMPKERFSAEFPKEGPSILRIQQVVRGDSAAYFCASSTGTGELFFGEGSRLTVL.

This chain uses TRBV5-5 with TRBJ1-1; tentative D call: TRBD1 (5 bases). V was cut by 0 bases and J by 4 bases, with 10 bases left in between. CDR3 size: 14 residues. Germline assignment: CDR1 SGHKS and CDR2 YYEKEE (reference sequence). The CDR3 spells CASSLGPTATEAFF. DNA for the CDR3: TGTGCCAGCAGCTTGGGGCCGACAGCCACTGAAGCTTTCTTT.

The chain employs TRBV7-8 and TRBJ1-2; no firm D call. In germline, CDR1 is SGHVS, CDR2 FQNEAQ. Trimming took 4 bases from V and 1 from J, leaving 10 bases between them. This CDR3 region has 14 residues. This CDR3 is CASSSPRGNYGYTF. CDR3 nucleotide sequence: TGTGCCAGCAGCTCCCCACGAGGTAACTATGGCTACACCTTC. Variable domain in full (rest from reference TRBV7-8 and TRBJ1-2): GAGVSQSPRYKVAKRGQDVALRCDPISGHVSLFWYQQALGQGPEFLTYFQNEAQLDKSGLPSDRFFAERPEGSVSTLKIQRTQQEDSAVYLCASSSPRGNYGYTFGSGTRLTVV.

Notes on this clone: One end of the junction fails to match germline, which may point to a read error. The V gene is TRBV7-7, the J gene TRBJ2-5; 9 bases are a match to TRBD1. Germline CDR1 reads SSHAT; CDR2 reads FNYEAQ (reference sequence). This CDR3 region has 15 residues. The CDR3 protein is CASSLTGTGYETQYF. The DNA for the CDR3 is TGTGCTAGCAGCTTAACCGGGACAGGGTATGAGACCCAGTACTTC. Filled out from reference TRBV7-7 and TRBJ2-5, the complete variable domain reads GAGVSQSPRYKVTKRGQDVTLRCDPISSHATLYWYQQALGQGPEFLTYFNYEAQPDKSGLPSDRFSAERPEGSISTLTIQRTEQRDSAMYRCASSLTGTGYETQYFGPGTRLLVL.

This rearrangement joins TRBV6-1 to TRBJ2-5; D is undetermined. This CDR3 region has 11 residues. Germline V CDR1 and CDR2: MNHNS, SASEGT. V lost 7 bases to trimming and J lost 3 bases, with 6 bases between them. In nucleotides, the CDR3 is TGTGCCAGCATGTGGAAAGAGACCCAGTACTTC. Translation gives CASMWKETQYF.

V and J are TRBV7-2 and TRBJ1-1; D remains ambiguous. Germline CDR1 reads SGHTA; CDR2 reads FQGNSA. V gave up 3 bases and J gave up 3 bases, with 8 bases separating them. The CDR3 is 13 residues long. In DNA, the CDR3 is TGTGCCAGCAGCTTTTTCGGTGACACTGAAGCTTTCTTT. Translating gives CASSFFGDTEAFF.

The rearrangement joins TRBV7-9 to TRBJ2-1; 14 nucleotides align to TRBD2. The ends lost 3 bases at V and 7 bases at J; junction bases unmatched: 5. The CDR3 totals 16 residues. Germline values: CDR1 SEHNR, CDR2 FQNEAQ (reference sequence). The CDR3 reads CASSLRTSGGSNEQFF. Written as DNA, the CDR3 is TGTGCCAGCAGCTTGAGGACTAGCGGGGGGTCGAATGAGCAGTTCTTC. The full variable domain, in which reference TRBV7-9 and TRBJ2-1 provide the parts outside the CDR3, is DTGVSQNPRHKITKRGQNVTFRCDPISEHNRLYWYRQTLGQGPEFLTYFQNEAQLEKSRLLSDRFSAERPKGSFSTLEIQRTEQGDSAMYLCASSLRTSGGSNEQFFGPGTRLTVL.

The chain combines TRBV5-1 with TRBJ2-7; the match to TRBD1 covers 9 bases. The CDR3 length is 15 residues. Germline trimming cut 4 bases from V and 8 bases from J; bases unmatched to any gene: 13. Germline values: CDR1 SGHRS, CDR2 YFSETQ. The CDR3 DNA reads as TGCGCCAGCAGCCTCCCGGGACAGGGAAAATCGAAGCAGTACTTC. It yields the protein CASSLPGQGKSKQYF.

This rearrangement joins TRBV18 to TRBJ1-2, with 8 bases fitting TRBD1. The CDR3 is made up of 17 amino acids. V gave up 3 bases and J gave up 7 bases; unmatched junction bases: 16. Germline V gives CDR1 KGHSH, CDR2 LQKENI. CDR3 in amino acids: CASSPLTGEELNRGYTF. CDR3 coding DNA: TGTGCCAGCTCACCCTTGACAGGGGAAGAACTCAATCGTGGCTACACCTTC. Using reference TRBV18 and TRBJ1-2 for the parts outside the CDR3, the full variable domain is NAGVMQNPRHLVRRRGQEARLRCSPMKGHSHVYWYRQLPEEGLKFMVYLQKENIIDESGMPKERFSAEFPKEGPSILRIQQVVRGDSAAYFCASSPLTGEELNRGYTFGSGTRLTVV.

The V gene is TRBV6-5, the J gene TRBJ2-5; 7 bases are shared with TRBD2. There are 15 residues in the CDR3. Looked up from germline, CDR1 is MNHEY and CDR2 is SVGAGI. With V trimmed by 2 bases and J by 3 bases, 6 bases remained unmatched. CDR3 DNA: TGTGCCAGCAGTTACCAGACGGGGAGGGAAGAGACCCAGTACTTC. It yields the protein CASSYQTGREETQYF.

The chain carries TRBV6-5 and TRBJ2-3; the D call may be TRBD1 or TRBD2 (5 bases each). This CDR3 is 14 amino acids long. The V and J ends lost 6 bases and 2 bases respectively, with 12 bases between them. Germline-derived CDR1 and CDR2 are MNHEY and SVGAGI. DNA of the CDR3: TGTGCCAGCAGCAGGGTGGGGGACACAGATACGCAGTATTTT. Translating gives CASSRVGDTDTQYF.

V gene TRBV6-6 combines with J gene TRBJ1-1, with a weak D call TRBD1 (6 bases). Germline CDR1 is MNHNY and CDR2 is SVGAGI (reference sequence). CDR3 length equals 11 residues. V lost 6 bases and J lost 8, with 10 bases in between. CDR3 DNA: TGTGCCAGCAGCCATCAGGGGGAAGCTTTCTTT. Translated, it gives CASSHQGEAFF.

This clone has only a few counts. J is TRBJ1-6 and V is TRBV10-3; 8 bases fit TRBD1. This CDR3 has 17 residues. Germline CDR1 and CDR2: ENHRY and SYGVKD. V lost 6 bases, J lost 0 bases, and 7 bases stayed unmatched. This CDR3 reads CAIRGDRLSSYNSPLHF. CDR3 bases: TGTGCCATCAGAGGGGACAGGCTGAGCTCCTATAATTCACCCCTCCACTTT.

This chain links TRBV11-2 with TRBJ1-1; 7 bases map to TRBD1. The length of the CDR3 is 15 residues. V trimming: 5 bases; J trimming: 0 bases; junction bases outside the gene matches: 6. Per the germline V gene, CDR1 is SGHAT and CDR2 is FQNNGV. Here the CDR3 DNA reads TGTGCCAGCAGCCCACAGGGGCTACTGAACACTGAAGCTTTCTTT. Amino acid sequence: CASSPQGLLNTEAFF.

V and J are TRBV7-9 and TRBJ1-1; no clear D. This CDR3 spans 15 amino acids. Germline CDR1 is SEHNR and CDR2 is FQNEAQ (reference sequence). V was shortened by 6 bases and J by 0 bases, with 14 bases between the two germline ends. The CDR3 sequence is CASSRLARMNTEAFF. The CDR3 nucleotides are TGTGCCAGCAGTCGGCTAGCTCGCATGAACACTGAAGCTTTCTTT.

The chain joins TRBV2 to TRBJ2-2; D remains ambiguous. V was shortened by 0 bases and J by 1 base, with 3 bases between the two germline ends. The CDR3 totals 14 residues. Germline lookup yields CDR1 SNHLY and CDR2 FYNNEI. This CDR3 reads CASSEAVNTGELFF. CDR3 DNA: TGTGCCAGCAGTGAAGCAGTGAACACCGGGGAGCTGTTTTTT.

The chain joins TRBV6-5 to TRBJ2-7; D call uncertain. The CDR3 sequence is 12 residues long. Germline CDR1 and CDR2: MNHEY and SVGAGI. Trimming left V 5 bases short and J 2 bases short, with 7 bases between. The CDR3 region has the DNA TGTGCCAGCAGTGAAGGACCCTACGAGCAGTACTTC. Protein: CASSEGPYEQYF.

This clone was found a few times. The V gene is TRBV5-1, the J gene TRBJ1-2; D not certain. V dropped 0 bases and J dropped 8 bases, with 20 bases sitting between them. Germline CDR1 is SGHRS and CDR2 is YFSETQ. The CDR3 sequence is 16 residues long. This CDR3 is CASSLAVTARETGYTF. The CDR3 DNA reads as TGCGCCAGCAGCTTGGCCGTAACTGCCCGAGAGACCGGCTACACCTTC.

There are a few counts of this clone. The rearrangement uses TRBV4-3 and TRBJ2-7; possibly TRBD2 for D (6 bases). Germline CDR1 and CDR2: LGHNA and YSLEER. The CDR3 length is 16 residues. V was trimmed by 3 bases and J by 1 base, leaving 16 bases between them. The CDR3 region is CASSQTGGAGSYEQYF. DNA for the CDR3: TGCGCCAGCAGCCAGACGGGCGGGGCAGGGTCCTACGAGCAGTACTTC.

The chain links TRBV5-1 to TRBJ1-4; D is perhaps TRBD1 (6 bases). V was trimmed by 5 bases and J by 10 bases, leaving 21 bases between them. CDR1 SGHRS and CDR2 YFSETQ come from the germline V gene. This CDR3 region has 15 residues. The CDR3 reads CASRPDSRSAGKLFF. CDR3 DNA sequence: TGCGCCAGCAGACCGGACAGCCGATCGGCTGGAAAACTGTTTTTT.